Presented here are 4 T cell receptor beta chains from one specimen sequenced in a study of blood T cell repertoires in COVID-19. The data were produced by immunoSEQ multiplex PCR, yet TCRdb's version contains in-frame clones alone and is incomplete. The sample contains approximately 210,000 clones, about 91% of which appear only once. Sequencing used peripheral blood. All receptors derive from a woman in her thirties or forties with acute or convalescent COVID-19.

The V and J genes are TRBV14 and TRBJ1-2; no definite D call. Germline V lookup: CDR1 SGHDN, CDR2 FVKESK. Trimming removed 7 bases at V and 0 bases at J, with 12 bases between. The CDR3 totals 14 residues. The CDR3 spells CASTPGGSNYGYTF. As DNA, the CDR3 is TGTGCCAGCACCCCGGGAGGGTCTAACTATGGCTACACCTTC.

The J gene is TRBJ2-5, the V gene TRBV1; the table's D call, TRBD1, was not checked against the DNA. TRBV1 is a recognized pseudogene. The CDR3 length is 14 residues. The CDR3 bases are TGCACCAGCAGCCAGAAGAGGGGGCGGTTTGCCCAGTACTTC. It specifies CTSSQKRGRFAQYF.

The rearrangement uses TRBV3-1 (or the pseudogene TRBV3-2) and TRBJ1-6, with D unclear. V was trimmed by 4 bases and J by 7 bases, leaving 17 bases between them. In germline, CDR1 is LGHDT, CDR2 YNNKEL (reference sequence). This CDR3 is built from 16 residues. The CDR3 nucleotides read TGTGCCAGCAGCCCTAGTGGGGAGGGTTGGAATTCACCCCTCCACTTT. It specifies CASSPSGEGWNSPLHF.

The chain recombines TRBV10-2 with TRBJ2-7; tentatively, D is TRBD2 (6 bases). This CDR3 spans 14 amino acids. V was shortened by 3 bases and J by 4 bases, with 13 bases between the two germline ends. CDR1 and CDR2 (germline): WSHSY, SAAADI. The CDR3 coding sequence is TGCGCCAGCAGTGAAAGGGGTGGGAGGTACGAGCAGTACGTC. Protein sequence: CASSERGGRYEQYV.